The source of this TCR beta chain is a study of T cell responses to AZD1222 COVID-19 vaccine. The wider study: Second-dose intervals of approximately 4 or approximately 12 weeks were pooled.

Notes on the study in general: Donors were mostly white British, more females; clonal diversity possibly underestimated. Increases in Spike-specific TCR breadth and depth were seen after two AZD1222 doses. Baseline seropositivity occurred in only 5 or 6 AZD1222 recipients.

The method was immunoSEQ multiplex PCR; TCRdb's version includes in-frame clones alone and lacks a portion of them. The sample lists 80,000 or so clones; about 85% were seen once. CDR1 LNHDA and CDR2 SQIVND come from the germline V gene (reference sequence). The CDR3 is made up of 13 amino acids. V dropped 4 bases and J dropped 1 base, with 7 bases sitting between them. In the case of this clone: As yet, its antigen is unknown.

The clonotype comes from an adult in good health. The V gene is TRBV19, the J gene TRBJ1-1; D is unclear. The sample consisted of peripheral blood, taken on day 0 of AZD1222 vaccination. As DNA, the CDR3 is TGTGCCAGTAGTACGCAAAAGAACACTGAAGCTTTCTTT. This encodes CASSTQKNTEAFF.